The source of this TCR beta chain is a study of neurological immune-mediated disorders. Study in general: Of the approximately 35 patients with multiple sclerosis, about 31 had relapsing-remitting MS, whereas the remaining 3 had secondary progressive MS.

The cDNA came from 5'RACE with 10-nucleotide random UMIs. TCRdb analysed the 5' RACE reads with MiXCR anew, one entry per CDR3 protein. The sample yields about 70,000 distinct CDR3 sequences, approximately 5% seen once. This clonotype was seen only a few times. Its antigen remains unidentified. The CDR3 runs to 18 residues. The germline CDR1 and CDR2 sequences are MNHEY and SVGEGT. Trimming cost V 2 bases and J 3 bases; bases outside gene matches: 11. Study-wide findings and caveats: The phylogenetic placement of 18 of 34 multiple sclerosis patients' repertoires in one related-CDR3 cluster constitutes a possible signature. It was HTLV-1-associated myelopathy that showed the most TCR clonal expansion, while multiple sclerosis showed the least, falling below healthy controls.

Specimen: PBMCs. The chain couples TRBV6-2 or TRBV6-3 to TRBJ2-2; 8 bases align to TRBD2. This receptor was taken from a woman between 65 and 79 years old with multiple sclerosis. This CDR3 is CASSYLSGGVLDTGELFF. In DNA form, the CDR3 reads TGTGCCAGCAGTTACCTGTCGGGAGGGGTACTAGACACCGGGGAGCTGTTTTTT.